This T cell receptor beta chain was captured in a study of OX40 agonist ivuxolimab in advanced cancers. Data came from immunoSEQ multiplex PCR; TCRdb stores just in-frame clones and leaves some out. Of over 30,000 clones listed, roughly 84% were seen once; the top ten hold 1.8%. Sequenced material: CD4+ or CD8+ T cells sorted from blood, taken in a trial of the OX40 agonist ivuxolimab. The source of this sequence is an adult with an advanced solid tumor such as melanoma, head and neck, liver or kidney cancer.

CDR3 residues: CASSSRAVKDTQYF. CDR3 nucleotide sequence: TGTGCCAGCAGCTCGCGGGCCGTGAAAGATACGCAGTATTTT. J is TRBJ2-3 and V is TRBV9; perhaps TRBD2 as D (5 bases). CDR1 is SGDLS and CDR2 is YYNGEE in the germline V gene. This CDR3 is built from 14 residues. The V end was cut by 4 bases, the J end by 5 bases, with 14 bases between.